This T cell receptor (beta chain) derives from a study of blood T cell repertoires in COVID-19. Study summary: Some COVID-19 samples were acute and others convalescent; all came from the United States, Italy and Spain. From T cells, B-cell-depleted T cells, or PBMCs came the material, which was cDNA or gDNA.

Original data processing: Reference gene primer amplification yielded estimated nucleated cell counts. The table came from immunoSEQ multiplex PCR; TCRdb's copy has only in-frame clones and leaves some out. That table furnishes V, J and clone size, whereas the DNA furnished D and trimming. The sample holds approximately 64,000 clones, 88% seen once. Per germline, CDR1 MGHRA and CDR2 YSYEKL. The CDR3 runs to 17 residues. V lost 3 bases to trimming and J lost 8 bases; unmatched junction nucleotides: 10. Seattle-derived patients entered the study during active infection and were followed longitudinally. The receptor's source is an older woman with COVID-19, enrolled during active disease. Sequencing was carried out using peripheral blood. The chain is built from TRBV4-1 and TRBJ2-1; 13 bases align to TRBD2. The CDR3 spells CASSQGPRGLAGHEQFF. CDR3 nucleotides: TGCGCCAGCAGCCAGGGCCCTCGGGGACTAGCGGGACATGAGCAGTTCTTC.